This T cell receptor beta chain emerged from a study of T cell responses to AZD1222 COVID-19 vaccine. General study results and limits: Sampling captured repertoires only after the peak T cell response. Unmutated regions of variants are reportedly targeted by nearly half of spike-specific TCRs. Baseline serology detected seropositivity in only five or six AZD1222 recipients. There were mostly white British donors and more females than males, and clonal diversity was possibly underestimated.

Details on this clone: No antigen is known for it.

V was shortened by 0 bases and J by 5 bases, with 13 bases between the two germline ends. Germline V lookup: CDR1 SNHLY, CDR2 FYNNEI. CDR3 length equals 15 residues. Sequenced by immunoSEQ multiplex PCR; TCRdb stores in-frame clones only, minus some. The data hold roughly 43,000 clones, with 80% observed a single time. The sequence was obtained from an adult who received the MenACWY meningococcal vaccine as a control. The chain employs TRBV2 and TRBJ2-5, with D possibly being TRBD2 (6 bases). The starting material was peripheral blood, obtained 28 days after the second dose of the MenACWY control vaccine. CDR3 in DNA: TGTGCCAGCAGTGAAGCGATGGGGGGAGCGGAGACCCAGTACTTC. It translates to CASSEAMGGAETQYF.